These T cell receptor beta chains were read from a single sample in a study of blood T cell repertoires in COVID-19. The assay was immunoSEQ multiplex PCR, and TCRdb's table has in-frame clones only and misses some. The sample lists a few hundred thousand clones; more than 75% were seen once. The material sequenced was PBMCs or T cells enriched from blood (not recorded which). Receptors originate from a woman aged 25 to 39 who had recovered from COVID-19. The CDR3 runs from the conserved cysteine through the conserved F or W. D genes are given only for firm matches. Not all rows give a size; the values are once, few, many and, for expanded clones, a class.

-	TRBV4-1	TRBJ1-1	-	CASSQEAGANTEAFF	TGCGCCAGCAGCCAAGAAGCGGGGGCCAACACTGAAGCTTTCTTT
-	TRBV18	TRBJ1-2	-	CASSSRSPPGYTF	TGTGCCAGCTCTTCGCGGTCCCCGCCCGGCTACACCTTC
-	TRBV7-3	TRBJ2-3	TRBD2	CASSLKGLASTDTQYF	TGTGCCAGCAGCTTAAAGGGACTAGCCAGCACAGATACGCAGTATTTT
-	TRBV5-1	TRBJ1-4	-	CASSLDSYPATNEKLFF	TGCGCCAGCAGCTTGGACAGTTACCCCGCAACTAATGAAAAACTGTTTTTT
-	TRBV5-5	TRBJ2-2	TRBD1	CASSLEGQGVRTGELFF	TGTGCCAGCAGCTTGGAGGGACAGGGGGTACGAACCGGGGAGCTGTTTTTT
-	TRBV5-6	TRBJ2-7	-	CASSLRRDFSYEQYF	TGTGCCAGCAGCTTGAGGCGGGACTTCTCCTACGAGCAGTACTTC
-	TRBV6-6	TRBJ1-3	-	CASSLQGGNTIYF	TGTGCCAGCAGTCTTCAGGGGGGAAACACCATATATTTT
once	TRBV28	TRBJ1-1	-	CASSFQGLWTEAFF	TGTGCCAGCAGTTTTCAGGGTTTGTGGACTGAAGCTTTCTTT
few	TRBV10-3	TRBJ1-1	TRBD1	CAIRAGTGRENSEAFF	TGTGCCATCAGGGCGGGGACAGGGAGGGAGAACTCCGAAGCTTTCTTT
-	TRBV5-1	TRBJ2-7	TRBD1	CASSPGTATYEQYF	TGCGCCAGCAGCCCCGGGACAGCGACCTACGAGCAGTACTTC